This T cell receptor beta chain is drawn from a study of cytotoxic CD8 clonotypes in ibrutinib-treated CLL. On the study more broadly: Responses: approximately 25 partial, 2 complete; after median roughly 68 months, around 15 stayed remitted, around 12 progressed. Points from the study as a whole: Public clonotypes occurred uncommonly; on treatment, they contracted or remained stable.

Method: immunoSEQ multiplex PCR; TCRdb's copy keeps in-frame clones and lacks some. The sample contains approximately 300,000 clones, 80% of which appear only once. Remarks on this clone: What it recognizes is unknown.

Genomic DNA for TCR beta libraries, 2 to 2.5 micrograms, came from cryopreserved PBMCs. V lost 0 bases, J lost 0 bases, and 11 bases lay in between. The germline CDR1 and CDR2 sequences are WSHSY and SAAADI. CDR3 length: 17 amino acids. V is TRBV10-2 and J is TRBJ2-2, with D unresolved. Sequenced material: PBMCs, taken before ibrutinib treatment. This clonotype was sampled from a human donor with chronic lymphocytic leukemia. CDR3 protein: CASSESGGLTNTGELFF. The CDR3 nucleotides read TGCGCCAGCAGTGAGTCTGGTGGATTGACGAACACCGGGGAGCTGTTTTTT.